The 28 T cell receptor beta chains reported below all come from one sample, sequenced in a study of blood T cells in healthy people across ages. Together with a sample-barcoded 5' primer, a J-beta primer mix was included in a second PCR lasting about 7 to 12 cycles. TCRdb ran MiXCR on the 5' RACE reads and lists one entry per CDR3 protein. The data show about 720,000 distinct CDR3 sequences, more than 20% seen once. These same records also appear under a second study, on T cells of mothers and their children.

Specimen: blood. These receptors were taken from a boy between 5 and 17 years old in good health.

This clonotype showed up just a few times. This rearrangement joins TRBV29-1 to TRBJ2-5; 13 nucleotides line up with TRBD2. The CDR3 sequence is 15 residues long. V shed 5 bases and J 5 bases; nucleotides not matched to a gene: 8. CDR1 and CDR2 from the germline V gene are SQVTM and ANQGSEA. CDR3 in amino acids: CSVRTSGGLGETQYF. CDR3 nucleotides: TGCAGCGTTAGGACTAGCGGGGGACTCGGGGAGACCCAGTACTTC. The full variable domain, completed using reference TRBV29-1 and TRBJ2-5, is SAVISQKPSRDICQRGTSLTIQCQVDSQVTMMFWYRQQPGQSLTLIATANQGSEATYESGFVIDKFPISRPNLTFSTLTVSNMSPEDSSIYLCSVRTSGGLGETQYFGPGTRLLVL.

V and J are TRBV6-2 or TRBV6-3 and TRBJ1-5; D unclear. The CDR3 length is 15 residues. Germline V CDR1 and CDR2: MNHEY, SVGEGT. V lost 1 base to trimming and J lost 2 bases, with 9 bases between them. CDR3 loop: CASSYWAQGNQPQHF. The CDR3 coding sequence is TGTGCCAGCAGTTACTGGGCCCAGGGCAATCAGCCCCAGCATTTT.

The rearrangement joins TRBV29-1 to TRBJ2-3, with unresolved D. In germline, CDR1 is SQVTM, CDR2 ANQGSEA. V was clipped by 6 bases and J by 1 base, with 8 bases between them. The CDR3 is made up of 12 amino acids. The chain's CDR3 is CSVVWGTDTQYF. For the CDR3, the DNA is TGCAGCGTAGTGTGGGGCACAGATACGCAGTATTTT.

The genes are TRBV28 and TRBJ1-1; D call uncertain. The CDR3 is 13 residues long. Trimming took 5 bases from V and 6 from J, leaving 13 bases between them. CDR1 MDHEN and CDR2 SYDVKM come from the germline V gene. Written as DNA, the CDR3 is TGTGCCAGCAGTCTCGTCCGTGTCTCTGAAGCTTTCTTT. Translation gives CASSLVRVSEAFF.

Only a few counts were recorded for this clonotype. The chain couples TRBV7-9 to TRBJ1-6; possibly TRBD1 for D (5 bases). Germline V lookup: CDR1 SEHNR, CDR2 FQNEAQ (reference sequence). With 4 bases removed from V and 9 bases from J, the gap between germline ends came to 13 bases. The CDR3 spans 14 residues. CDR3 in DNA: TGTGCCAGCAGCTCCGGACTCGGGGCTTCACCCCTCCACTTT. It codes for CASSSGLGASPLHF.

The chain combines TRBV10-3 with TRBJ2-3; 13 bases align to TRBD2. The CDR3 is made up of 19 amino acids. Germline V gene sequence: CDR1 ENHRY, CDR2 SYGVKD. V lost 10 bases, J lost 2 bases, and 18 bases stayed unmatched. The CDR3 sequence is CASATGTSGKGIITDTQYF. The CDR3 DNA reads as TGTGCCAGCGCAACCGGGACTAGCGGGAAGGGGATTATCACAGATACGCAGTATTTT.

The table lists this clonotype with a few counts. The chain couples TRBV7-2 to TRBJ1-1; a possible D gene is TRBD1 (5 bases). Per the germline V gene, CDR1 is SGHTA and CDR2 is FQGNSA. The CDR3 contains 13 residues. The germline V and J ends were trimmed by 6 bases and 1 base, with 9 bases remaining between them. The CDR3 sequence is CASRWGPNTEAFF. The CDR3 DNA follows: TGTGCCAGCAGGTGGGGCCCGAACACTGAAGCTTTCTTT.

The chain combines TRBV10-3 with TRBJ2-1; TRBD1 matches 12 bases. From germline, CDR1 is ENHRY and CDR2 SYGVKD. The length of the CDR3 is 14 residues. The ends lost 5 bases at V and 9 bases at J; junction bases unmatched: 5. CDR3 loop: CAISPGQGAGEQFF. CDR3 DNA sequence: TGTGCCATCAGTCCGGGACAGGGGGCAGGTGAGCAGTTCTTC.

This clonotype has a handful of counts. J is TRBJ2-4 and V is TRBV5-6, with 9 bases identical to TRBD1. Per the germline V gene, CDR1 is SGHDT and CDR2 is YYEEEE. This CDR3 has 16 residues. Trimming removed 4 bases from V and 1 base from J; junction bases left unmatched: 6. The CDR3 is CASSPDRGGAKNIQYF. In DNA, the CDR3 is TGTGCCAGCAGCCCCGACAGGGGGGGGGCCAAAAACATTCAGTACTTC.

The chain has TRBV12-3 or TRBV12-4 and TRBJ1-4; 9 positions agree with TRBD1. Trimming cost V 7 bases and J 5 bases; bases outside gene matches: 8. The CDR3 totals 15 residues. The CDR3 region has the DNA TGTGCCAGCACCCCCTGGGACAGGGCCAATGAAAAACTGTTTTTT. Translating it yields CASTPWDRANEKLFF.

V and J are TRBV4-3 and TRBJ2-5, with 8 bases matching TRBD2. With 0 bases clipped from V and 5 bases from J, the junction kept 5 bases outside the gene matches. The germline CDR1 and CDR2 sequences are LGHNA and YSLEER. The CDR3 contains 15 residues. This CDR3 is CASSQDRGLGETQYF. CDR3 coding DNA: TGCGCCAGCAGCCAAGATCGGGGACTAGGGGAGACCCAGTACTTC.

This chain links TRBV15 with TRBJ2-5; D call uncertain. Trimming took off 2 bases at V and 0 bases at J, with 13 bases between the two ends. The CDR3 loop spans 16 amino acids. Germline loops: CDR1 LNHNV, CDR2 YYDKDF (reference sequence). The CDR3: CATSRPGRRDQETQYF. DNA of the CDR3: TGTGCCACCAGCAGACCTGGACGGAGAGACCAAGAGACCCAGTACTTC. Drawing the rest from reference TRBV15 and TRBJ2-5, the complete variable domain is DAMVIQNPRYQVTQFGKPVTLSCSQTLNHNVMYWYQQKSSQAPKLLFHYYDKDFNNEADTPDNFQSRRPNTSFCFLDIRSPGLGDTAMYLCATSRPGRRDQETQYFGPGTRLLVL.

This clonotype appeared a few times. This chain joins TRBV7-2 and TRBJ1-2; possibly TRBD1 for D (5 bases). The CDR3 has 13 amino acids. The V end was cut by 5 bases, the J end by 7 bases, with 14 bases between. The germline gives CDR1 SGHTA, CDR2 FQGNSA. CDR3 in amino acids: CASSQRGRGGYTF. As DNA, the CDR3 is TGTGCCAGCAGCCAGAGGGGAAGGGGTGGCTACACCTTC. Variable domain in full (rest from reference TRBV7-2 and TRBJ1-2): GAGVSQSPSNKVTEKGKDVELRCDPISGHTALYWYRQSLGQGLEFLIYFQGNSAPDKSGLPSDRFSAERTGGSVSTLTIQRTQQEDSAVYLCASSQRGRGGYTFGSGTRLTVV.

This clonotype appeared a few times. The chain carries TRBV7-9 and TRBJ1-4; D not resolved. Trimming shortened V by 4 bases and J by 8 bases, and 11 bases separated the two germline ends. Germline-derived CDR1 and CDR2 are SEHNR and FQNEAQ (reference sequence). The CDR3 is 13 amino acids. In nucleotides, the CDR3 is TGTGCCAGCAGCTCCAGACCCGGGGAAAAACTGTTTTTT. Its protein product is CASSSRPGEKLFF.

The V call is TRBV28, the J call TRBJ1-4; D is possibly TRBD1 (6 bases). V dropped 11 bases and J dropped 4 bases, with 17 bases sitting between them. The length of the CDR3 is 14 residues. CDR1 MDHEN and CDR2 SYDVKM come from the germline V gene. In DNA, the CDR3 is TGTGCCGGGGGTCGGGTGGACAGTAATGAAAAACTGTTTTTT. The encoded protein is CAGGRVDSNEKLFF.

V usage is TRBV28 and J usage is TRBJ2-7; D is ambiguous. The germline gives CDR1 MDHEN, CDR2 SYDVKM. The CDR3 has 14 amino acids. Trimming stripped 3 bases from V and 3 bases from J, with 12 bases between. The CDR3 region is CASSFPQQSYEQYF. DNA for the CDR3: TGTGCCAGCAGTTTTCCCCAACAGAGCTACGAGCAGTACTTC.

This clonotype was seen a handful of times. This chain links TRBV29-1 with TRBJ2-5; D gene ambiguous. Germline V gene data show CDR1 as SQVTM and CDR2 as ANQGSEA. The CDR3 runs 13 residues. The germline V and J ends were trimmed by 2 bases and 5 bases, with 12 bases remaining between them. The CDR3 protein is CSVESMSWETQYF. Written as DNA, the CDR3 is TGCAGCGTTGAAAGCATGTCTTGGGAGACCCAGTACTTC.

In this sample, this clonotype turned up a few times. In nucleotides, the CDR3 is TGTGCCAGCAGCTTAGGTGAGGGACTCATGCCCTACGAGCAGTACTTC. Translation gives CASSLGEGLMPYEQYF. The gene calls are TRBV7-2 and TRBJ2-7; a possible D gene is TRBD2 (6 bases). This CDR3 is 16 amino acids long. V lost 1 base and J 2 bases, leaving 15 bases between the germline ends. Germline CDR1 reads SGHTA; CDR2 reads FQGNSA.

This clonotype came up a few times. This sequence joins TRBV7-9 and TRBJ1-6, with 9 bases lining up with TRBD1. Trimming removed 4 bases from V and 6 bases from J; junction bases left unmatched: 7. This CDR3 contains 16 residues. The germline CDR1 and CDR2 sequences are SEHNR and FQNEAQ (reference sequence). The CDR3 loop is CASSSTDRGFNSPLHF. For the CDR3, the DNA is TGTGCCAGCAGCTCAACAGACAGGGGGTTTAATTCACCCCTCCACTTT. Full variable domain (outside the CDR3, taken from reference TRBV7-9 and TRBJ1-6): DTGVSQNPRHKITKRGQNVTFRCDPISEHNRLYWYRQTLGQGPEFLTYFQNEAQLEKSRLLSDRFSAERPKGSFSTLEIQRTEQGDSAMYLCASSSTDRGFNSPLHFGNGTRLTVT.

This clonotype was seen a handful of times. This rearrangement joins TRBV20-1 to TRBJ1-4; 9 nucleotides line up with TRBD1. Trimming took 0 bases from V and 4 from J; bases not matched to a gene: 6. This CDR3 is built from 16 residues. Germline-derived CDR1 and CDR2 are DFQATT and SNEGSKA (reference sequence). The CDR3 sequence: CSARDYRGRLNEKLFF. The CDR3 DNA reads as TGCAGTGCTAGAGATTACAGGGGGCGCCTTAATGAAAAACTGTTTTTT.

In its sample, this clonotype was seen a few times. CDR3 loop: CSVEDPQGAGEKLFF. CDR3 sequence (DNA): TGCAGCGTTGAAGATCCCCAGGGGGCTGGGGAAAAACTGTTTTTT. V is TRBV29-1 and J is TRBJ1-4, with 8 bases identical to TRBD1. Looked up from germline, CDR1 is SQVTM and CDR2 is ANQGSEA. The CDR3 is made up of 15 amino acids. Unmatched junction bases numbered 8, after V lost 0 bases and J lost 8 bases.

J is TRBJ2-5 and V is TRBV6-1; D ambiguous. The tail of the sequence fits TRBJ2-1 better, so the J call may be wrong. This CDR3 comprises 12 residues. Looked up from germline, CDR1 is MNHNS and CDR2 is SASEGT. This chain's CDR3 is CASNIGVNEQFF. CDR3 nucleotide sequence: TGTGCCAGCAACATTGGGGTGAATGAGCAGTTCTTC.

This clonotype was seen more than once but under ten times. The V gene is TRBV6-2 or TRBV6-3, the J gene TRBJ2-1; TRBD2 agrees at 13 bases. The junction had 8 bases not matched to a gene; V was cut back by 2 bases and J by 7 bases. The CDR3 totals 17 residues. Germline CDR1 reads MNHEY; CDR2 reads SVGEGT. In nucleotides, the CDR3 is TGTGCCAGCAGTTACGAACTAGCGGGAGGGCCAAGGAATGAGCAGTTCTTC. Its protein is CASSYELAGGPRNEQFF.

The rearrangement uses TRBV9 and TRBJ2-7, with 8 bases that match TRBD1. Germline V CDR1 and CDR2: SGDLS, YYNGEE. The junction had 5 bases not matched to a gene; V was cut back by 3 bases and J by 0 bases. The CDR3 sequence is 15 residues long. CDR3 loop: CASSANDRGSYEQYF. DNA of the CDR3: TGTGCCAGCAGCGCCAACGACAGGGGCTCCTACGAGCAGTACTTC. The variable domain in full, with the rest retrieved from reference TRBV9 and TRBJ2-7, is DSGVTQTPKHLITATGQRVTLRCSPRSGDLSVYWYQQSLDQGLQFLIQYYNGEERAKGNILERFSAQQFPDLHSELNLSSLELGDSALYFCASSANDRGSYEQYFGPGTRLTVT.

This clonotype was observed a few times. The CDR3, as DNA: TGCAGCGTTGAAGGTCAGTTGGGTCAGCCCCAGCATTTT. Encoded protein: CSVEGQLGQPQHF. V gene TRBV29-1 combines with J gene TRBJ1-5; D is unresolved. Germline CDR1 and CDR2: SQVTM and ANQGSEA. Trimming stripped 1 base from V and 6 bases from J, with 10 bases between. The CDR3 extends over 13 amino acids.

The J gene is TRBJ2-4, the V gene TRBV10-3, with 7 bases fitting TRBD2. Germline V gene sequence: CDR1 ENHRY, CDR2 SYGVKD. V dropped 11 bases and J dropped 0; count of bases not matched to a gene: 7. The CDR3 runs to 14 residues. Here the CDR3 reads CAATSALAKNIQYF. CDR3 DNA: TGTGCCGCCACTAGCGCCCTAGCCAAAAACATTCAGTACTTC.

This clonotype was picked up many times. The CDR3 protein is CASSARDRGNEKLFF. The CDR3 DNA follows: TGTGCCAGCAGCGCCCGGGACAGGGGAAATGAAAAACTGTTTTTT. V and J are TRBV9 and TRBJ1-4, with 10 bases identical to TRBD1. The V segment lost 3 bases and the J segment 5 bases; nucleotides outside the gene matches: 4. Germline loops: CDR1 SGDLS, CDR2 YYNGEE. This CDR3 has 15 residues.

This clonotype appeared a few times. J is TRBJ1-4 and V is TRBV6-6; 9 nucleotides align to TRBD1. J gave up 10 bases and V 2 bases, and 8 bases lay outside the gene matches. This CDR3 contains 15 residues. Germline assignment: CDR1 MNHNY and CDR2 SVGAGI (reference sequence). CDR3 DNA sequence: TGTGCCAGCAGTTACCCCGGACAGGGGCTAGCAAAACTGTTTTTT. This sequence encodes CASSYPGQGLAKLFF.